This T cell receptor beta chain was recovered during a study of cytomegalovirus exposure and HLA in healthy donors. Concerning this clone: Its antigen remains unidentified.

Study results and caveats: In a later analysis, productive TCRs from donors in an Asian-associated ancestry cluster reportedly carried fewer N-insertions than the cohort mean. In vitro, a few CMV-associated chains proved specific for CMV antigens.

The CDR3 sequence is 13 residues long. V lost 4 bases, J lost 5 bases, and 5 bases stayed unmatched. The germline V gene has CDR1 SGHRS and CDR2 YFSETQ. It was with 60 Vbeta and 13 Jbeta primers that the PCR ran. Some clones are missing from TCRdb's copy, which holds only in-frame ones; the method was immunoSEQ multiplex PCR. Among 100,000 to 150,000 clones, approximately 85% were seen once, and the ten largest hold 1.5% to 2%. Material: PBMCs. The V and J genes are TRBV5-1 and TRBJ2-5, with TRBD2 identical over 7 bases. The source of this sequence is a boy aged 5-17 years in good health and CMV-seronegative. Here the CDR3 DNA reads TGCGCCAGCAGCGGCAGCGGGGAGGAGACCCAGTACTTC. Translating gives CASSGSGEETQYF.